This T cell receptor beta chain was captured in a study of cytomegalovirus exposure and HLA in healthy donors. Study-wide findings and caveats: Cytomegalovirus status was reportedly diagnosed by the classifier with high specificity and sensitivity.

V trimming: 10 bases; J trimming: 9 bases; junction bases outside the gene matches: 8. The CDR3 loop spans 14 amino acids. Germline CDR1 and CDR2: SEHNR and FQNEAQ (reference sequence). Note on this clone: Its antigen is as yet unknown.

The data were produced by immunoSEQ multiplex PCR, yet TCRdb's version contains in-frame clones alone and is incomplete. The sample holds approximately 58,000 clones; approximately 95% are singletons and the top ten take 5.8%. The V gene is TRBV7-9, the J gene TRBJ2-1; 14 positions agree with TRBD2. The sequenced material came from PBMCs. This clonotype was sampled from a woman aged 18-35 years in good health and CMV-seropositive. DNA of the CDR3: TGTGCCACCAGGGGACTAGCGGGAGTGGGTGAGCAGTTCTTC. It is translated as CATRGLAGVGEQFF.